The 14 T cell receptor beta chains reported below all come from one sample, sequenced in a study of post-analysis software for immune sequencing data. Each TCR beta cDNA library carried unique molecular identifiers. TCRdb called the PCR reads again in MiXCR, with one record for every CDR3 protein. The sample records around 700,000 distinct CDR3 sequences, 55% to 70% being singletons. Study outcomes and limitations: A few TRBV segments appeared more often in patients than in controls, and TRBV5-6, TRBV5-1 and TRBV20-1 were among these.

Their specific antigens are unknown. The source material was blood. These receptors all stem from a girl aged 2-10 years with multiple sclerosis.

This clonotype turned up a few times. The V call is TRBV29-1, the J call TRBJ2-1; unclear D gene. Deletions cut 3 bases from V and 10 bases from J, with 13 bases between. CDR1 and CDR2 from the germline V gene are SQVTM and ANQGSEA. CDR3 length: 12 amino acids. CDR3 sequence: CSVDRALGEQFF. The CDR3 DNA reads as TGCAGCGTTGATAGGGCATTGGGGGAGCAGTTCTTC.

This clonotype was observed a few times. The gene calls are TRBV2 and TRBJ1-6, with D unclear. Germline lookup yields CDR1 SNHLY and CDR2 FYNNEI. The CDR3 length is 13 residues. V was trimmed by 2 bases and J by 7 bases, leaving 6 bases between them. The CDR3 DNA is TGTGCCAGCAGTGAAAGAGGGAATTCACCCCTCCACTTT. Amino acids: CASSERGNSPLHF.

The table lists this clonotype with a few counts. The gene calls are TRBV6-5 and TRBJ2-5; D is ambiguous. The CDR3 sequence is 11 residues long. Germline lookup yields CDR1 MNHEY and CDR2 SVGAGI. Trimming stripped 6 bases from V and 4 bases from J, with 6 bases between. The CDR3 loop is CASRVGETQYF. CDR3 in DNA: TGTGCCAGCAGGGTGGGAGAGACCCAGTACTTC.

This clonotype has only a few counts. The CDR3 reads CASSQESSGGPQETQYF. The CDR3 region has the DNA TGTGCCAGCAGCCAAGAATCTAGCGGGGGGCCCCAAGAGACCCAGTACTTC. The chain combines TRBV4-2 with TRBJ2-5, with 11 nucleotides matching TRBD2. V shed 0 bases and J 1 base; nucleotides not matched to a gene: 4. Germline CDR1 LGHNA, CDR2 YNFKEQ. The CDR3 extends over 17 amino acids.

CDR3 nucleotides: TGCAGTGCTAGAGAGGGGCCTGGGTTAGAGACCCAGTACTTC. This codes for CSAREGPGLETQYF. V gene TRBV20-1 combines with J gene TRBJ2-5; possibly TRBD1 for D (5 bases). The CDR3 sequence is 14 residues long. Trimming pared 0 bases from V and 4 bases from J, leaving 12 bases between. Per germline, CDR1 DFQATT and CDR2 SNEGSKA (reference sequence).

The chain combines TRBV7-9 with TRBJ1-1; D perhaps matches TRBD1 (5 bases). This CDR3 is 14 amino acids long. CDR1 and CDR2 (germline): SEHNR, FQNEAQ (reference sequence). Trimming removed 3 bases at V and 4 bases at J, with 12 bases between. In nucleotides, the CDR3 is TGTGCCAGCAGCTTGGCAGGGACCAGCACTGAAGCTTTCTTT. Protein sequence: CASSLAGTSTEAFF.

The chain links TRBV20-1 to TRBJ2-4; 14 nucleotides line up with TRBD2. Germline trimming cut 0 bases from V and 10 bases from J; bases unmatched to any gene: 5. Per the germline V gene, CDR1 is DFQATT and CDR2 is SNEGSKA (reference sequence). The CDR3 totals 15 residues. The CDR3 sequence: CSAREGTSGRSIQYF. As DNA, the CDR3 is TGCAGTGCTAGAGAAGGGACTAGCGGGAGATCTATTCAGTACTTC.

This clonotype occurred a few times. V usage is TRBV3-1 and J usage is TRBJ2-4, with 7 bases aligning to TRBD1. The CDR3 loop spans 16 amino acids. Per the germline V gene, CDR1 is LGHDT and CDR2 is YNNKEL (reference sequence). V lost 4 bases, J lost 0 bases, and 6 bases stayed unmatched. Here the CDR3 reads CASSLRQGLAKNIQYF. The CDR3 bases are TGTGCCAGCAGCCTCAGACAGGGATTAGCCAAAAACATTCAGTACTTC.

The rearrangement uses TRBV12-3 or TRBV12-4 and TRBJ1-2, with 7 bases fitting TRBD1. The CDR3 runs 14 residues. V gave up 7 bases and J gave up 3 bases; unmatched junction bases: 8. As DNA, the CDR3 is TGTGCCAGCAACCCCGGAACAGGGGACTATGGCTACACCTTC. Translated: CASNPGTGDYGYTF.

The chain recombines TRBV12-3 or TRBV12-4 with TRBJ1-5; weak D call: TRBD1 (6 bases). V was pared by 6 bases and J by 4 bases, with 13 bases between. The CDR3 has 14 residues. In DNA, the CDR3 is TGTGCCAGCAGACAGGGCCGATGGAATCAGCCCCAGCATTTT. Translated, it gives CASRQGRWNQPQHF.

The chain recombines TRBV20-1 with TRBJ2-7, with 16 bases lining up with TRBD2. The V gene end was trimmed by 5 bases and the J gene end by 7 bases; junction bases not matched to a gene: 5. Germline loops: CDR1 DFQATT, CDR2 SNEGSKA (reference sequence). This CDR3 spans 14 amino acids. The CDR3 sequence is CSAYGTSGRVEQYF. The CDR3 DNA reads TGCAGTGCTTATGGGACTAGCGGGAGGGTGGAGCAGTACTTC.

The chain carries TRBV5-1 and TRBJ2-7, with unresolved D. Germline CDR1 SGHRS, CDR2 YFSETQ. V was shortened by 4 bases and J by 1 base, with 12 bases between the two germline ends. This CDR3 has 14 amino acids. CDR3 in amino acids: CASSPNHGSYEQYF. The DNA for the CDR3 is TGCGCCAGCAGCCCTAACCACGGTTCCTACGAGCAGTACTTC.

This clonotype appeared a single time. This rearrangement joins TRBV24-1 to TRBJ2-1, with D perhaps matching TRBD1 or TRBD2 (5 bases each). Germline CDR1 KGHDR, CDR2 SFDVKD. This CDR3 comprises 17 residues. The V gene lost 4 bases and the J gene lost 1 base, with 16 bases spanning the gap. The DNA for the CDR3 is TGTGCCACCAGTGAAGAAGGGAGAGGGGATTCCTACAATGAGCAGTTCTTC. It codes for CATSEEGRGDSYNEQFF.

The chain carries TRBV6-1 and TRBJ2-7; the D gene is possibly TRBD2 (5 bases). The CDR3 has 14 amino acids. V was cut by 7 bases and J by 6 bases, with 19 bases left in between. In germline, CDR1 is MNHNS, CDR2 SASEGT. The CDR3 DNA reads TGTGCCAGCAAGGCTGGAGGAATCCAGATCGAGCAGTACTTC. This encodes CASKAGGIQIEQYF.